This TCR beta chain derives from a study of regulatory T cells in long-lasting Graves disease. Notes on the study in general: The study examined only peripheral blood, not thyroid tissue.

Construction of TCR beta libraries relied on iRepertoire HTBI primers and on Arm-PCR targeting CDR3 regions. TCRdb used MiXCR to reprocess the multiplex PCR reads, holding one entry per CDR3 protein. The sample carries almost 350,000 distinct CDR3 sequences, roughly a fifth recorded once. The CDR3 has 19 residues. Germline V gives CDR1 MNHEY, CDR2 SVGEGT. V gave up 2 bases and J gave up 2 bases; unmatched junction bases: 10. Time point specified: persistent/refractory GD, antithyroid drugs over 5 years with positive TRAb. Making the TCR library involved RNA that had been extracted from PBMCs. Graves' disease diagnoses followed American Thyroid Association guidelines. The source of the patients was an endocrinology department in Xi'an, China. Many counts were recorded for this clonotype. Its antigen remains unknown.

The source was peripheral blood mononuclear cells (PBMCs), collected when the disease was refractory, from a patient treated with antithyroid drugs. The receptor was isolated from a female donor with Graves disease. The V and J genes are TRBV6-2 or TRBV6-3 and TRBJ1-5; TRBD1 matches at 12 bases. The CDR3 sequence: CASSYHWDRGLVGNQPQHF. Here the CDR3 DNA reads TGTGCCAGCAGTTACCACTGGGACAGGGGGCTCGTGGGCAATCAGCCCCAGCATTTT.